The 12 T cell receptor beta chains below all came from one sample that was sequenced in a study of shared clonotypes between healthy human individuals. Assay: immunoSEQ multiplex PCR; the TCRdb copy retains only in-frame clones and omits some. The data show roughly 570,000 clones, with roughly 98% seen just once and 0.3% held by the top ten. Selected positively for CCR7 and CD45RO-negative, naive CD8 cells excluded terminally differentiated effector memory CD45RA+ cells. The sample consisted of naive CD8+ T cells sorted from blood. These receptors came from a man aged 30-40 years in good health.

This chain connects TRBV28 to TRBJ2-3; possible D gene TRBD2, 6 bases. V was cut by 2 bases and J by 4 bases, with 10 bases left in between. Germline assignment: CDR1 MDHEN and CDR2 SYDVKM. CDR3 length equals 14 residues. This CDR3 reads CASSLRESADTQYF. CDR3 DNA sequence: TGTGCCAGCAGTTTACGGGAGTCGGCAGATACGCAGTATTTT.

The chain has TRBV7-9 and TRBJ2-1; a possible D gene is TRBD2 (5 bases). The germline V and J ends were trimmed by 1 base and 5 bases, with 18 bases remaining between them. The CDR3 loop spans 17 amino acids. Germline-derived CDR1 and CDR2 are SEHNR and FQNEAQ (reference sequence). The CDR3 nucleotides are TGTGCCAGCAGCTTAGGTGGATCGGGAATCTACCACAATGAGCAGTTCTTC. The encoded protein is CASSLGGSGIYHNEQFF.

This clone appeared a single time. This chain connects TRBV11-2 to TRBJ2-1; no firm D call. Looked up from germline, CDR1 is SGHAT and CDR2 is FQNNGV. This CDR3 has 13 amino acids. The V gene lost 1 base and the J gene lost 5 bases, with 6 bases spanning the gap. CDR3 sequence: CASSLAGHNEQFF. As DNA, the CDR3 is TGTGCCAGCAGCTTAGCCGGCCACAATGAGCAGTTCTTC.

This chain connects TRBV27 to TRBJ1-5; 8 positions match TRBD1. Germline assignment: CDR1 MNHEY and CDR2 SMNVEV (reference sequence). After removal of 4 bases from V and 3 bases from J, the junction contained 2 bases not matched to a gene. This CDR3 comprises 14 residues. As DNA, the CDR3 is TGTGCCAGCAGTTCGGGACAGGTCAATCAGCCCCAGCATTTT. Amino acids: CASSSGQVNQPQHF.

V gene TRBV9 combines with J gene TRBJ2-5; 9 nucleotides line up with TRBD2. From germline, CDR1 is SGDLS and CDR2 YYNGEE. The CDR3 contains 15 residues. V shed 3 bases and J 2 bases; nucleotides not matched to a gene: 5. Here the CDR3 DNA reads TGTGCCAGCAGCGCGACGGGACTAGCACAAGAGACCCAGTACTTC. Protein: CASSATGLAQETQYF.

The chain uses TRBV19 and TRBJ2-1, with 9 bases fitting TRBD2. The trim removed 5 bases at V and 5 bases at J, leaving 4 bases unmatched. CDR1 is LNHDA, CDR2 SQIVND, per germline (reference sequence). The CDR3 has 14 amino acids. CDR3 coding DNA: TGTGCCAGTAGTGGACTAGCGCTTAACAATGAGCAGTTCTTC. It specifies CASSGLALNNEQFF.

The V gene is TRBV14, the J gene TRBJ2-1; 7 bases map to TRBD2. CDR1 and CDR2 (germline): SGHDN, FVKESK. This CDR3 is 15 amino acids long. V lost 1 base, J lost 9 bases, and 9 bases stayed unmatched. In DNA form, the CDR3 reads TGTGCCAGCAGCCAAGTCCTCCAGCGGGATAGTGAGCAGTTCTTC. This codes for CASSQVLQRDSEQFF. The full variable domain, in which reference TRBV14 and TRBJ2-1 provide the parts outside the CDR3, is EAGVTQFPSHSVIEKGQTVTLRCDPISGHDNLYWYRRVMGKEIKFLLHFVKESKQDESGMPNNRFLAERTGGTYSTLKVQPAELEDSGVYFCASSQVLQRDSEQFFGPGTRLTVL.

The rearrangement joins TRBV21-1 to TRBJ1-1. TRBV21-1 is marked as a pseudogene. This CDR3 comprises 20 residues. The CDR3 here is CASSLEGQGEPPTEYAEAFF. CDR3 nucleotide sequence: TGTGCCAGCTCCCTTGAGGGGCAGGGTGAACCCCCAACGGAGTACGCTGAAGCTTTCTTT.

This rearrangement joins TRBV5-1 to TRBJ2-7; D is perhaps TRBD2 (5 bases). Trimming left V 10 bases short and J 5 bases short, with 19 bases between. The CDR3 spans 13 residues. CDR1 is SGHRS, CDR2 YFSETQ, per germline. The CDR3 loop reads CALAISLNDEQYF. CDR3 nucleotide sequence: TGCGCCCTAGCTATTTCCCTTAACGACGAGCAGTACTTC.

This clone was observed once. The chain couples TRBV27 to TRBJ1-5, with D tentatively TRBD1 (6 bases). This CDR3 region has 14 residues. V dropped 1 base and J dropped 8 bases, with 12 bases sitting between them. The germline gives CDR1 MNHEY, CDR2 SMNVEV (reference sequence). CDR3 DNA: TGTGCCAGCAGTTTATTGGGGGCAGAGGAGCCCCAGCATTTT. Its translation is CASSLLGAEEPQHF.

The gene calls are TRBV27 and TRBJ2-7, with 8 bases lining up with TRBD2. The CDR3 extends over 14 amino acids. Germline-derived CDR1 and CDR2 are MNHEY and SMNVEV (reference sequence). The ends lost 3 bases at V and 6 bases at J; junction bases unmatched: 7. CDR3 nucleotides: TGTGCCAGCAGTTTGGTACGAAGCGGGAGCGAGCAGTACTTC. Protein product: CASSLVRSGSEQYF.

The chain combines TRBV28 with TRBJ2-5; no definite D call. The CDR3 has 14 residues. The V gene lost 5 bases and the J gene lost 12 bases, with 22 bases spanning the gap. Germline CDR1 MDHEN, CDR2 SYDVKM. This CDR3 reads CASSPNNRGPVKYF. CDR3 DNA sequence: TGTGCCAGCAGTCCCAATAATCGCGGCCCCGTTAAGTACTTC.